Included here is one T cell receptor beta chain sequence, with context. Its antigen is undetermined. The data belong to a study of blood T cells in healthy people across ages. No fewer than 5.5 micrograms of total RNA were isolated from every sample. Regarding the study as a whole: Long-lived donors had more naive CD4+ cells and higher diversity than aged donors.

The CDR3 length is 11 residues. Germline values: CDR1 SGHRS, CDR2 YFSETQ. For the second PCR, which ran for about 7 to 12 cycles, a sample-barcoded 5' primer and a J-beta primer mix were used. Every sample gave at least 3 million paired-end reads containing CDR3. MiXCR, applied by TCRdb to the 5' RACE reads, yields one record per CDR3 protein. The sample includes under 2 million distinct CDR3 sequences, approximately 32% seen only once; the top ten take approximately 11%. Specimen: blood. The J gene is TRBJ2-1, the V gene TRBV5-1; D perhaps matches TRBD2 (5 bases). The assigned J gene may be wrong: the sequence end matches TRBJ2-5 better. This receptor was identified in a woman aged 25 to 39 in good health. The CDR3 sequence: CASSLERAQYF. The DNA of the CDR3 is TGCGCCAGCAGCTTGGAGAGGGCCCAGTACTTC.